Sequencing of this T cell receptor (beta chain) was carried out in a study of cytomegalovirus exposure and HLA in healthy donors. About the research overall: Clustering assigned around 77% of the approximately 400 genotyped donors to the Caucasian-associated ancestry cluster. Study-level findings and limits: Later analysis associated a missense DCLRE1C variant with TCR beta V- and J-gene trimming. Immune exposure information available was restricted to CMV serostatus.

The CDR3 length is 17 residues. The V gene's germline CDR1 is LNHNV and CDR2 YYDKDF (reference sequence). The V and J ends lost 3 bases and 7 bases respectively, with 22 bases between them. The PCR contained 60 Vbeta and 13 Jbeta primers. TCRdb's table, derived via immunoSEQ multiplex PCR, lists solely in-frame clones and lacks some. The sample contains more than 95,000 clones, around 73% of which appear only once. This clone was seen a few times. Antigen: not known. What was sequenced was PBMCs. The chain couples TRBV15 to TRBJ2-1; no firm D call. The clonotype originates from a young man in good health and CMV-seropositive. CDR3: CATSSARLTHNENEQFF. CDR3 DNA: TGTGCCACCAGCAGTGCCCGCCTTACACACAACGAAAATGAGCAGTTCTTC. Using reference TRBV15 and TRBJ2-1 for the parts outside the CDR3, the full variable domain is DAMVIQNPRYQVTQFGKPVTLSCSQTLNHNVMYWYQQKSSQAPKLLFHYYDKDFNNEADTPDNFQSRRPNTSFCFLDIRSPGLGDTAMYLCATSSARLTHNENEQFFGPGTRLTVL.